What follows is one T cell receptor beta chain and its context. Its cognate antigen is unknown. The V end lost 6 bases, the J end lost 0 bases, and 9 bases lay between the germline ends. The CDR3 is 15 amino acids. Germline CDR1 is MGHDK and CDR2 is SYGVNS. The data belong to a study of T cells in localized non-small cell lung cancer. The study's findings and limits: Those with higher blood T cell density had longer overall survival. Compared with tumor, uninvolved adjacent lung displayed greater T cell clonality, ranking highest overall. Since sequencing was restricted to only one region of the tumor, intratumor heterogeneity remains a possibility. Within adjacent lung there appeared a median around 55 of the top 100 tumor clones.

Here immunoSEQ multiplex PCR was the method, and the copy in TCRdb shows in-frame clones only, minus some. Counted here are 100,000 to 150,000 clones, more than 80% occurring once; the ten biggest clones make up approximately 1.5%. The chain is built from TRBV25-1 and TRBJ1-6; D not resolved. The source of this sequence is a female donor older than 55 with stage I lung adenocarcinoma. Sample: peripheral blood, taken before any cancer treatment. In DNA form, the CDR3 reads TGTGCCAGCAGCGGTGATAGCTCCTATAATTCACCCCTCCACTTT. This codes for CASSGDSSYNSPLHF.